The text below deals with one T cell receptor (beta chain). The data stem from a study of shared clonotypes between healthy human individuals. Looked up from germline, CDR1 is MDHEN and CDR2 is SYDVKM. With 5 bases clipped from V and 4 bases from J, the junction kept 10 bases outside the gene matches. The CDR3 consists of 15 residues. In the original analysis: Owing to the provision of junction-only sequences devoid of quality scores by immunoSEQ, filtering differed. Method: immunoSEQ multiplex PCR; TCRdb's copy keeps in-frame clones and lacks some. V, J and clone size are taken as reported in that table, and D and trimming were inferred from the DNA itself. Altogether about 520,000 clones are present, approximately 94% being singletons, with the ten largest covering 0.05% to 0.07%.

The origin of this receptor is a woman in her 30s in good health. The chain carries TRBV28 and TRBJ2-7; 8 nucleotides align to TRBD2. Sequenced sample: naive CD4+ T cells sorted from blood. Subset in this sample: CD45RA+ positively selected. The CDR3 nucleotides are TGTGCCAGCAGTCCTCACCGGGGGGGAGGGTACGAGCAGTACTTC. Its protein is CASSPHRGGGYEQYF.